This is a list of T cell receptor beta chains from one sample in a study of CD8 T cells in ankylosing spondylitis. TCRdb itself ran the 5' RACE reads through MiXCR, one entry per CDR3 protein. This sample has under 250,000 distinct CDR3 sequences, with more than 25% found just once. The sequenced material came from blood, either unsorted or a sorted T cell fraction (not recorded which). The receptor set was obtained from a male donor with ankylosing spondylitis or in good health (not recorded which). CDR3s include the opening cysteine and the closing phenylalanine or tryptophan. The D gene is left open where the match is weak. Only some rows state a clone size, as once, few, many or a class for expanded clones.

J gene,clone size,D gene,V gene,CDR3 protein,CDR3 DNA
TRBJ1-1,many,NA,TRBV5-1,CASSLTGGTEAFF,TGCGCCAGCAGCCTGACGGGTGGGACTGAAGCTTTCTTT
TRBJ2-7,NA,NA,TRBV7-2,CASRPGQESYEQYF,TGTGCCAGCAGACCGGGTCAGGAGTCCTACGAGCAGTACTTC
TRBJ2-2,NA,NA,TRBV7-6,CASSLVDGDTGELFF,TGTGCCAGCAGCTTAGTTGATGGAGACACCGGGGAGCTGTTTTTT
TRBJ2-3,NA,NA,TRBV27,CASSFGRGQYF,TGTGCCAGCAGTTTCGGGCGGGGGCAGTATTTT
TRBJ2-5,NA,NA,TRBV12-3/TRBV12-4,CASSRDTGGETQYF,TGTGCCAGCAGCCGGGACACCGGCGGGGAGACCCAGTACTTC
TRBJ2-2,few,TRBD1,TRBV20-1,CSAREQQGRGELFF,TGCAGTGCTAGAGAGCAACAGGGGCGCGGGGAGCTGTTTTTT
TRBJ2-6,few,NA,TRBV12-3/TRBV12-4,CASRPSSGANVLTF,TGTGCCAGCAGGCCGAGCTCTGGGGCCAACGTCCTGACTTTC
TRBJ1-2,NA,NA,TRBV12-3/TRBV12-4,CASSLMTAQGGYGYTF,TGTGCCAGCAGTTTGATGACAGCTCAAGGTGGCTATGGCTACACCTTC
TRBJ2-7,NA,TRBD1,TRBV10-3,CAISGDRTTAYEQYF,TGTGCCATCAGTGGGGACAGGACCACCGCCTACGAGCAGTACTTC
TRBJ2-7,NA,TRBD2,TRBV5-5,CASSFSATSPSYEQYF,TGTGCCAGCAGCTTTTCTGCGACTAGCCCGTCCTACGAGCAGTACTTC
TRBJ2-1,many,NA,TRBV7-2,CASSLAGQMSSYNEQFF,TGTGCCAGCAGCTTAGCCGGACAGATGAGCTCCTACAATGAGCAGTTCTTC
TRBJ2-6,few,TRBD1,TRBV20-1,CSASNQGALGANVLTF,TGCAGTGCTAGCAATCAGGGGGCGCTCGGGGCCAACGTCCTGACTTTC
TRBJ2-7,many,NA,TRBV5-4,CASSPGQTYEQYF,TGTGCCAGCAGTCCCGGACAGACCTACGAGCAGTACTTC
TRBJ1-1,NA,NA,TRBV10-3,CAISLSQGSEAFF,TGTGCCATCAGTCTCTCCCAGGGCTCTGAAGCTTTCTTT
TRBJ1-1,few,NA,TRBV29-1,CSVGIRVNTEAFF,TGCAGCGTTGGGATTCGGGTGAACACTGAAGCTTTCTTT
TRBJ2-2,NA,NA,TRBV18,CASSPPNLGTPGELFF,TGTGCCAGCTCACCACCGAATTTGGGGACCCCCGGGGAGCTGTTTTTT
TRBJ1-2,few,NA,TRBV6-1,CASGRGLEDGYTF,TGTGCCAGCGGAAGGGGATTGGAGGATGGCTACACCTTC
TRBJ2-5,NA,NA,TRBV11-2,CASSLVGTIEETQYF,TGTGCCAGCAGCTTGGTCGGTACGATCGAAGAGACCCAGTACTTC
TRBJ1-2,many,TRBD1,TRBV20-1,CSAHTDREGGYTF,TGCAGTGCCCATACGGACAGGGAGGGTGGCTACACCTTC
TRBJ2-3,NA,NA,TRBV20-1,CSARDNTQYF,TGCAGTGCTCGGGACAATACGCAGTATTTT
TRBJ2-1,NA,NA,TRBV12-3/TRBV12-4,CASSLGGRGLMAGHWFF,TGTGCCAGCAGTTTAGGGGGGCGGGGATTGATGGCAGGACATTGGTTCTTC
TRBJ1-5,NA,TRBD1,TRBV12-3/TRBV12-4,CAFSPGTGIPPLNQPQHF,TGTGCCTTCAGTCCCGGGACAGGGATCCCCCCCCTCAATCAGCCCCAGCATTTT
TRBJ2-2,NA,TRBD2,TRBV12-3/TRBV12-4,CASSPGTSGGAGELFF,TGTGCCAGCAGCCCCGGGACTAGCGGGGGGGCAGGGGAGCTGTTTTTT
TRBJ2-1,few,NA,TRBV12-3/TRBV12-4,CASSLQDEQFF,TGTGCCAGCAGTTTACAGGATGAGCAGTTCTTC
TRBJ2-7,NA,NA,TRBV20-1,CSAPVGPYEQYF,TGCAGTGCCCCCGTTGGGCCCTACGAGCAGTACTTC
TRBJ2-4,NA,NA,TRBV12-3/TRBV12-4,CASSPTLKNIQYF,TGTGCCAGCAGTCCGACCCTCAAAAACATTCAGTACTTC
TRBJ2-7,few,TRBD1,TRBV12-3/TRBV12-4,CASSLAAGGFYEQYF,TGTGCCAGCAGTTTAGCGGCAGGGGGCTTCTACGAGCAGTACTTC
TRBJ2-1,few,NA,TRBV29-1,CSGRQAASYNEQFF,TGCAGCGGAAGACAGGCCGCCTCCTACAATGAGCAGTTCTTC
TRBJ2-7,NA,NA,TRBV5-5,CASSATGWEQYF,TGTGCCAGCAGCGCGACAGGTTGGGAGCAGTACTTC
TRBJ2-7,NA,NA,TRBV28,CASSFKGGTYEQYF,TGTGCCAGCAGTTTTAAAGGAGGGACCTACGAGCAGTACTTC
TRBJ2-7,few,TRBD1,TRBV12-3/TRBV12-4,CASSPTPGQGVDEQYF,TGTGCCAGCAGTCCAACACCGGGACAGGGAGTTGACGAGCAGTACTTC
TRBJ2-2,NA,NA,TRBV12-3/TRBV12-4,CASSLSGELFF,TGTGCCAGCAGTTTATCCGGGGAGCTGTTTTTT
TRBJ2-7,NA,NA,TRBV4-1,CASSQVRSAESSYEQYF,TGCGCCAGCAGCCAAGTACGTTCGGCAGAAAGCTCCTACGAGCAGTACTTC
TRBJ1-2,NA,TRBD1,TRBV27,CASSLKGTGFDYGYTF,TGTGCCAGCAGCCTTAAGGGGACAGGGTTTGACTATGGCTACACCTTC
TRBJ2-3,few,TRBD2,TRBV10-3,CAISGTSGGSSTDTQYF,TGTGCCATCAGTGGGACTAGCGGGGGGTCTAGCACAGATACGCAGTATTTT
TRBJ2-7,NA,NA,TRBV4-1,CASSQELTGNYEQYF,TGCGCCAGCAGCCAAGAATTAACAGGAAACTACGAGCAGTACTTC
TRBJ1-3,few,NA,TRBV12-3/TRBV12-4,CASSTDSYLPGNTIYF,TGTGCCAGCTCCACCGACAGCTATCTCCCTGGAAACACCATATATTTT
TRBJ2-7,NA,NA,TRBV20-1,CSARRYKSSYEQYF,TGCAGTGCTAGACGCTACAAGAGCTCCTACGAGCAGTACTTC
TRBJ2-1,NA,NA,TRBV3-1,CASSHGRDLQFF,TGTGCCAGCAGCCACGGACGTGACCTGCAGTTCTTC
TRBJ2-7,NA,TRBD1,TRBV11-2,CASSLGGTGLYEQYF,TGCGCCAGCAGCTTAGGTGGGACAGGACTTTACGAGCAGTACTTC
TRBJ2-4,NA,NA,TRBV12-3/TRBV12-4,CASSLAGVGKNIQYF,TGTGCCAGCAGTTTAGCAGGGGTAGGCAAAAACATTCAGTACTTC
TRBJ2-1,NA,NA,TRBV20-1,CSAREISSYNEQFF,TGCAGTGCTAGAGAGATCAGCTCCTACAATGAGCAGTTCTTC
TRBJ2-2,many,NA,TRBV29-1,CSVRGHSANTGELFF,TGCAGCGTCAGGGGACACTCCGCGAACACCGGGGAGCTGTTTTTT
TRBJ2-3,NA,TRBD2,TRBV13,CASSSGTSGGVGTDTQYF,TGTGCCAGCAGCTCCGGGACTAGCGGGGGGGTCGGCACAGATACGCAGTATTTT
TRBJ1-2,few,NA,TRBV9,CASSPIGDVGGYTF,TGTGCCAGCAGCCCCATCGGGGACGTGGGGGGCTACACCTTC